Shown below are 20 T cell receptor beta chains from a single sample sequenced in a study of blood T cells in healthy people across ages. Alongside a J-beta primer mix, a sample-barcoded 5' primer served in a second PCR lasting about 7 to 11 cycles. MiXCR was run by TCRdb on the 5' RACE reads, yielding one entry per CDR3 protein. The data show around 780,000 distinct CDR3 sequences, with 45% to 70% seen just once and approximately 24% held by the top ten. What was sequenced was blood. The receptors derive from a man aged 40-55 years in good health.

This clonotype occurred a few times. The chain is built from TRBV12-3 or TRBV12-4 and TRBJ2-1; D might be TRBD1 (7 bases). This CDR3 spans 15 amino acids. With 8 bases removed from V and 7 bases from J, the gap between germline ends came to 21 bases. CDR3 in amino acids: CASYAGKGARNEQFF. CDR3 coding DNA: TGTGCCAGCTACGCGGGGAAGGGGGCGCGGAATGAGCAGTTCTTC.

The chain links TRBV7-2 to TRBJ1-1; D not certain. Deletions cut 1 base from V and 0 bases from J, with 6 bases between. The CDR3 spans 14 residues. Per the germline V gene, CDR1 is SGHTA and CDR2 is FQGNSA. CDR3 in amino acids: CASSLGRLNTEAFF. The CDR3 DNA reads as TGTGCCAGCAGCTTAGGGAGATTGAACACTGAAGCTTTCTTT.

This clonotype was recorded a few times. The rearrangement joins TRBV5-1 to TRBJ1-2, with TRBD1 as a possible D gene (5 bases). The germline CDR1 and CDR2 sequences are SGHRS and YFSETQ. The CDR3 runs to 15 residues. The germline V and J ends were trimmed by 2 bases and 8 bases, with 19 bases remaining between them. This CDR3 reads CASSFTRGDRRGYTF. CDR3 bases: TGCGCCAGCAGCTTTACCAGAGGGGACCGGCGGGGCTACACCTTC.

This clonotype came up once. The chain is built from TRBV4-2 and TRBJ2-3; D ambiguous. V was clipped by 5 bases and J by 2 bases, with 17 bases between them. The germline gives CDR1 LGHNA, CDR2 YNFKEQ. The CDR3 is 16 amino acids. The CDR3 DNA is TGTGCCAGCAGCTCCCTCCCCGGAATTGACACAGATACGCAGTATTTT. It translates to CASSSLPGIDTDTQYF.

There are a few counts of this clonotype. The rearrangement links TRBV20-1 to TRBJ2-1; 9 bases map to TRBD1. The CDR3 sequence is 15 residues long. Trimming took 6 bases from V and 3 from J; bases not matched to a gene: 9. CDR1 is DFQATT, CDR2 SNEGSKA, per germline (reference sequence). The CDR3 DNA follows: TGCAGTGCCCCACACGGGACAGGGTACTACAATGAGCAGTTCTTC. It codes for CSAPHGTGYYNEQFF.

This clonotype occurred a few times. The chain employs TRBV4-1 and TRBJ2-3; D gene unclear. Germline assignment: CDR1 MGHRA and CDR2 YSYEKL. The V end was cut by 0 bases, the J end by 2 bases, with 15 bases between. The CDR3 spans 17 residues. The CDR3 reads CASSQEAVRLNTDTQYF. CDR3 nucleotides: TGCGCCAGCAGCCAAGAAGCCGTCCGGCTGAACACAGATACGCAGTATTTT.

This rearrangement joins TRBV27 to TRBJ2-5; D possibly matches TRBD1 or TRBD2 (5 bases each). The CDR3 extends over 13 amino acids. Germline loops: CDR1 MNHEY, CDR2 SMNVEV (reference sequence). V was clipped by 5 bases and J by 4 bases, with 11 bases between them. The CDR3: CASSPRGAETQYF. The CDR3 DNA reads as TGTGCCAGCAGTCCGAGGGGTGCAGAGACCCAGTACTTC.

This clonotype was detected only a few times. The chain carries TRBV15 and TRBJ2-7, with D uncertain. The V end was cut by 0 bases, the J end by 0 bases, with 9 bases between. Germline V gene lookup returns CDR1 LNHNV and CDR2 YYDKDF (reference sequence). The CDR3 length is 15 residues. The DNA of the CDR3 is TGTGCCACCAGCAGAGATCCAGGAAGCTCCTACGAGCAGTACTTC. Encoded protein: CATSRDPGSSYEQYF.

The rearrangement uses TRBV20-1 and TRBJ1-5, with TRBD1 matching 7 bases. From germline, CDR1 is DFQATT and CDR2 SNEGSKA (reference sequence). CDR3 length: 14 residues. The junction had 5 bases not matched to a gene; V was cut back by 6 bases and J by 0 bases. The CDR3 sequence: CSAGTVYSNQPQHF. In nucleotides, the CDR3 is TGCAGTGCCGGGACAGTGTATAGCAATCAGCCCCAGCATTTT.

A remark on this clonotype: A junction end diverges from the germline sequence, so it may reflect a read error. The chain uses TRBV5-1 and TRBJ2-1; tentatively, D is TRBD1 (7 bases). The V gene's germline CDR1 is SGHRS and CDR2 YFSETQ. This CDR3 region has 15 residues. The CDR3 region is CAGSLTGRSHNEQFF. The CDR3 DNA is TGCGCCGGCAGCTTGACAGGGAGGTCCCACAATGAGCAGTTCTTC.

This clonotype has a single count. The chain uses TRBV6-5 and TRBJ2-4; TRBD2 matches 10 bases. CDR3 size: 15 residues. Unmatched junction bases numbered 11, after V lost 5 bases and J lost 10 bases. Looked up from germline, CDR1 is MNHEY and CDR2 is SVGAGI. CDR3 nucleotides: TGTGCCAGCAGTCCCCCGGTAGCGGGAGGTTTTATTCAGTACTTC. Translation: CASSPPVAGGFIQYF.

J is TRBJ1-1 and V is TRBV3-1, with 7 bases fitting TRBD1. The V segment lost 4 bases and the J segment 4 bases; nucleotides outside the gene matches: 3. CDR1 and CDR2 from the germline V gene are LGHDT and YNNKEL (reference sequence). CDR3 size: 13 residues. CDR3 sequence (DNA): TGTGCCAGCAGCCCCGGACAGGCCACTGAAGCTTTCTTT. It translates to CASSPGQATEAFF.

The chain employs TRBV5-1 and TRBJ2-6, with D possibly being TRBD1 (6 bases). Germline V gene data show CDR1 as SGHRS and CDR2 as YFSETQ. The CDR3 runs 15 residues. The ends were cut back, 7 bases at V and 2 bases at J, with 13 bases in the middle. CDR3 sequence reads: CASRSQGTGANVLTF. CDR3 in DNA: TGCGCCAGCCGGTCACAGGGTACTGGGGCCAACGTCCTGACTTTC. Using reference TRBV5-1 and TRBJ2-6 for the parts outside the CDR3, the full variable domain is KAGVTQTPRYLIKTRGQQVTLSCSPISGHRSVSWYQQTPGQGLQFLFEYFSETQRNKGNFPGRFSGRQFSNSRSEMNVSTLELGDSALYLCASRSQGTGANVLTFGAGSRLTVL.

This clonotype was detected only once. This sequence joins TRBV5-1 and TRBJ2-5; a possible D gene is TRBD1 (6 bases). V lost 0 bases and J 11 bases, leaving 20 bases between the germline ends. The CDR3 has 15 residues. Per germline, CDR1 SGHRS and CDR2 YFSETQ. CDR3 sequence (DNA): TGCGCCAGCAGCTTGGATGGGACATACACGAGGGAGCAGTACTTC. It is translated as CASSLDGTYTREQYF.

The chain employs TRBV7-9 and TRBJ2-7; 8 bases are shared with TRBD2. The V gene end was trimmed by 5 bases and the J gene end by 1 base; junction bases not matched to a gene: 16. CDR1 is SEHNR and CDR2 is FQNEAQ in the germline V gene (reference sequence). This CDR3 contains 18 residues. The CDR3 DNA reads as TGTGCCAGCAGCCCAACCAAAGCTTTAGCGGGACATTCCTACGAGCAGTACTTC. This codes for CASSPTKALAGHSYEQYF.

The V gene is TRBV7-2, the J gene TRBJ1-1; tentatively, D is TRBD1 (5 bases). Germline assignment: CDR1 SGHTA and CDR2 FQGNSA. The CDR3 has 15 amino acids. V lost 1 base to trimming and J lost 0 bases, with 9 bases between them. The CDR3 sequence is CASSLGPGVNTEAFF. The CDR3 nucleotides are TGTGCCAGCAGCTTAGGTCCGGGGGTGAACACTGAAGCTTTCTTT.

The chain employs TRBV5-1 and TRBJ2-2; 9 bases agree with TRBD1. With 1 base clipped from V and 3 bases from J, the junction kept 10 bases outside the gene matches. CDR3 length: 18 amino acids. Germline V gene sequence: CDR1 SGHRS, CDR2 YFSETQ. The chain's CDR3 is CASSLLSTRQGDTGELFF. The CDR3 DNA is TGCGCCAGCAGCTTGTTATCCACACGACAGGGGGACACCGGGGAGCTGTTTTTT.

V and J are TRBV21-1 and TRBJ1-2; the tabulated D call, TRBD1, remains unverified against the DNA. TRBV21-1 represents a pseudogene. The CDR3 runs 17 residues. As DNA, the CDR3 is TGTGCCAGCAGCAAAGAACGAACACGGGGGTGTGCGTATGGCTACACCTTC. This codes for CASSKERTRGCAYGYTF.

The J gene is TRBJ2-5, the V gene TRBV28; no reliable D call. The end of the DNA is better explained by TRBJ2-7, so the J call may be wrong. The CDR3 runs 12 residues. Germline CDR1 MDHEN, CDR2 SYDVKM. CDR3 DNA sequence: TGTGCCAGCAGGTATAGGGTTTACGAGCAGTACTTC. Translation gives CASRYRVYEQYF.

V gene TRBV6-2 or TRBV6-3 combines with J gene TRBJ1-3; no definite D call. This CDR3 region has 14 residues. Germline loops: CDR1 MNHEY, CDR2 SVGEGT. V dropped 7 bases and J dropped 6 bases, with 16 bases sitting between them. The CDR3 region is CASIDDWGENTIYF. CDR3 bases: TGTGCCAGCATTGACGACTGGGGAGAAAACACCATATATTTT.